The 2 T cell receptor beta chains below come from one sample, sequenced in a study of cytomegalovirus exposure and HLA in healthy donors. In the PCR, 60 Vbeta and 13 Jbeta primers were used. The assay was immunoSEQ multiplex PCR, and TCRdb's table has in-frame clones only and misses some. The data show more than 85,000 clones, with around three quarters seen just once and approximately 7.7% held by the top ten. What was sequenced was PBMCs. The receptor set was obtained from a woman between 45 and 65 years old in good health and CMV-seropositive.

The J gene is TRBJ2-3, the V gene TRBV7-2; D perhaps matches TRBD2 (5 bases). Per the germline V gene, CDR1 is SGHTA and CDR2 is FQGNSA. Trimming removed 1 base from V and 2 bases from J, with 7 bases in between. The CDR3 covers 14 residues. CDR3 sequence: CASSLVAYTDTQYF. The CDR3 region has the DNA TGTGCCAGCAGCTTAGTAGCGTACACAGATACGCAGTATTTT.

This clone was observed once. The CDR3 nucleotides read TGTGCCAGCTCACCCCTGGACAGGATAGCCCACGAGCAGTACTTC. As protein: CASSPLDRIAHEQYF. The chain has TRBV18 and TRBJ2-7; 7 bases are a match to TRBD1. V trimming: 3 bases; J trimming: 5 bases; junction bases outside the gene matches: 10. The CDR3 has 15 residues. The germline V gene has CDR1 KGHSH and CDR2 LQKENI. The full variable domain, in which reference TRBV18 and TRBJ2-7 provide the parts outside the CDR3, is NAGVMQNPRHLVRRRGQEARLRCSPMKGHSHVYWYRQLPEEGLKFMVYLQKENIIDESGMPKERFSAEFPKEGPSILRIQQVVRGDSAAYFCASSPLDRIAHEQYFGPGTRLTVT.